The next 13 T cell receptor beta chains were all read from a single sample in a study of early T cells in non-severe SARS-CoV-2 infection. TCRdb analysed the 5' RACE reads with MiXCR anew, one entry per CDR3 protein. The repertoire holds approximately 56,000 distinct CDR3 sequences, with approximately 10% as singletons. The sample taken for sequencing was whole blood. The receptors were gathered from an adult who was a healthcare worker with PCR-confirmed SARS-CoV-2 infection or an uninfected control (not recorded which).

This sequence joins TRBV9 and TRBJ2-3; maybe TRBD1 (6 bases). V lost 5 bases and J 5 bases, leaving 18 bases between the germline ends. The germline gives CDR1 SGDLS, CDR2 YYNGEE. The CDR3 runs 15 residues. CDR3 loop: CASSDDRKVVDTQYF. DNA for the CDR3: TGTGCCAGCAGTGACGACAGGAAGGTCGTAGATACGCAGTATTTT.

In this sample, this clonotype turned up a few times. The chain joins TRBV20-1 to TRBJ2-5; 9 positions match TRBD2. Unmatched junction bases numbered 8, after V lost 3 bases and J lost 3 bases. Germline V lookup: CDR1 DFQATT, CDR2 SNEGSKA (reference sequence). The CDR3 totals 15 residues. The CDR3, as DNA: TGCAGTGCTAGTATGTCTAGCGGGGATAAAGAGACCCAGTACTTC. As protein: CSASMSSGDKETQYF.

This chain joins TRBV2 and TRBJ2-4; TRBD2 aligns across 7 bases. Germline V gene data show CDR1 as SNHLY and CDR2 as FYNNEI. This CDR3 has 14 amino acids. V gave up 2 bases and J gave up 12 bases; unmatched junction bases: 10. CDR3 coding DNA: TGTGCCAGCAGTGAAAGGCTAGCGGCCTTCACTCAGTACTTC. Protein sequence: CASSERLAAFTQYF. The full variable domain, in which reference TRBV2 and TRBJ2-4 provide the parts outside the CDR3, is EPEVTQTPSHQVTQMGQEVILRCVPISNHLYFYWYRQILGQKVEFLVSFYNNEISEKSEIFDDQFSVERPDGSNFTLKIRSTKLEDSAMYFCASSERLAAFTQYFGAGTRLSVL.

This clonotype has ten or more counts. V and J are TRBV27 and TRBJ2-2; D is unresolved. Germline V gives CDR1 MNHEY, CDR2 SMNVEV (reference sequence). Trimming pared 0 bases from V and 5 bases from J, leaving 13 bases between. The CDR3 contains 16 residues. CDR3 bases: TGTGCCAGCAGTTTATCAGGACCCCATACGACCGGGGAGCTGTTTTTT. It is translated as CASSLSGPHTTGELFF.

In DNA form, the CDR3 reads TGTGCCAGCAGCTTAGAGGCTAGCGGGCCTGTGAAGACCCAGTACTTC. This sequence encodes CASSLEASGPVKTQYF. The J gene is TRBJ2-5, the V gene TRBV7-2; TRBD2 matches at 8 bases. Looked up from germline, CDR1 is SGHTA and CDR2 is FQGNSA. Trimming cost V 1 base and J 6 bases; bases outside gene matches: 10. The CDR3 has 16 amino acids.

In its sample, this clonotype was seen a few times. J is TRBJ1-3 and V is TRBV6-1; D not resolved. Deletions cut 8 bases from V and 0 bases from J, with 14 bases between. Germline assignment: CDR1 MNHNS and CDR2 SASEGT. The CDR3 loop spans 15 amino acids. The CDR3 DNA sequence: TGTGCCAGCCGTACAGACTTCATCTCTGGAAACACCATATATTTT. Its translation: CASRTDFISGNTIYF.

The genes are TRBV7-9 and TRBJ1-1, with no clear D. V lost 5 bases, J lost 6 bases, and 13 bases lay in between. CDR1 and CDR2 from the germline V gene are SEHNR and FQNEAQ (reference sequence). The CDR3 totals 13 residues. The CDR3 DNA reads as TGTGCCAGCAGCCCCGAGGTAAGGGCTGAAGCTTTCTTT. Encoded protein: CASSPEVRAEAFF.

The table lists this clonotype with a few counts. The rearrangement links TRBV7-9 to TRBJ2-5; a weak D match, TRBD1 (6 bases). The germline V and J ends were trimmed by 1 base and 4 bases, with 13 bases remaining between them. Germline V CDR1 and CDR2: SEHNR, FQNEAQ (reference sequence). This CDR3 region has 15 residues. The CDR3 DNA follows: TGTGCCAGCAGCTTAGTTGGGGGCGCGGGAGAGACCCAGTACTTC. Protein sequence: CASSLVGGAGETQYF.

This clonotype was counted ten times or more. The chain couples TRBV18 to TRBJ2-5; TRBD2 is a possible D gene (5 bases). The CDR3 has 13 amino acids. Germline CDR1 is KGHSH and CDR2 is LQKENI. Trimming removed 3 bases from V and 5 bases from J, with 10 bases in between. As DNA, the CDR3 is TGTGCCAGCTCACCTGGACTCTTGGAGACCCAGTACTTC. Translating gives CASSPGLLETQYF.

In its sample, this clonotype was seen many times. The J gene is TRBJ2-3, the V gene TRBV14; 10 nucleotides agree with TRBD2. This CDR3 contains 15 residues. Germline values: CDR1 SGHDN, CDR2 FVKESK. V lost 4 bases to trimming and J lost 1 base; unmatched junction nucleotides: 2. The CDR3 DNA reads TGTGCCAGCAGCCCGAGCGGGAGGGGCACAGATACGCAGTATTTT. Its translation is CASSPSGRGTDTQYF.

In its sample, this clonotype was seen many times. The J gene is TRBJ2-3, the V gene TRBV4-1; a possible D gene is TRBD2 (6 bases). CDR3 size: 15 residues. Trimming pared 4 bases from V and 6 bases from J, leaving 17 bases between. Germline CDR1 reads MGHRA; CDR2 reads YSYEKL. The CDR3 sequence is CASSPSSPGLDTQYF. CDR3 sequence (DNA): TGCGCCAGCAGCCCATCCTCACCGGGACTGGATACGCAGTATTTT.

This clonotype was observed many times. CDR3 DNA: TGTGCCAGCAGCTTAGTAGGGAATATCAATCAGCCCCAGCATTTT. This encodes CASSLVGNINQPQHF. The J gene is TRBJ1-5, the V gene TRBV7-9; no definite D call. The ends were cut back, 1 base at V and 3 bases at J, with 10 bases in the middle. CDR1 and CDR2 from the germline V gene are SEHNR and FQNEAQ (reference sequence). This CDR3 region has 15 residues.

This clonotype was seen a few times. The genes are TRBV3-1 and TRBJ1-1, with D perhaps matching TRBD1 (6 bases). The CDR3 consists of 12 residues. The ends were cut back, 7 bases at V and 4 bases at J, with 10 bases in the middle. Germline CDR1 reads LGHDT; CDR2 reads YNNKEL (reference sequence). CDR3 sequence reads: CASTIQGTEAFF. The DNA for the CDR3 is TGTGCCAGCACCATACAGGGCACTGAAGCTTTCTTT. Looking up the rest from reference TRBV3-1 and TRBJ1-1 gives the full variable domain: DTAVSQTPKYLVTQMGNDKSIKCEQNLGHDTMYWYKQDSKKFLKIMFSYNNKELIINETVPNRFSPKSPDKAHLNLHINSLELGDSAVYFCASTIQGTEAFFGQGTRLTVV.